This T cell receptor beta chain derives from a study of PD-1 blockade in classical Hodgkin lymphoma. Every single patient, without exception, relapsed after autologous stem cell transplantation, and brentuximab vedotin exposure varied. Progressive disease, partial response or complete response was each patient's best response. Some clones are missing from TCRdb's copy, which holds only in-frame ones; the method was immunoSEQ multiplex PCR. The sample holds around 50,000 clones, around 90% seen once. Findings and caveats of the study: By C4D1, CD4+ diversity increased significantly, especially in complete responders.

On this clone itself: Its cognate antigen is unknown.

This sequence originates from a human donor with classical Hodgkin lymphoma. The sequencing used peripheral blood mononuclear cells (PBMCs), collected before the second cycle of nivolumab.

The CDR3 region is CASSLHRGWDGNQPQHF. The DNA of the CDR3 is TGTGCCAGCAGCTTACATAGGGGATGGGATGGCAATCAGCCCCAGCATTTT. The V gene is TRBV11-2, the J gene TRBJ1-5; possibly TRBD1 for D (5 bases). The CDR3 extends over 17 amino acids. CDR1 and CDR2 (germline): SGHAT, FQNNGV. The ends were cut back, 2 bases at V and 2 bases at J, with 16 bases in the middle.